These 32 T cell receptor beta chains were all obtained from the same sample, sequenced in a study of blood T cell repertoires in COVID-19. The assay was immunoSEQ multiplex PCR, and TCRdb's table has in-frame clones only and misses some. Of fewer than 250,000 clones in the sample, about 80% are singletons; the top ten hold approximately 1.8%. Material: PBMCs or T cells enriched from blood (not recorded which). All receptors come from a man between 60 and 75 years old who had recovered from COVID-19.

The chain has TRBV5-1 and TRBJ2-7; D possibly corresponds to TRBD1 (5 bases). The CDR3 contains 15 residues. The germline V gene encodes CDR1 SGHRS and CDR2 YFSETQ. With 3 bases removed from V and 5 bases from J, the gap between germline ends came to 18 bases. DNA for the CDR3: TGCGCCAGCAGCTCGGACGGGTGGGGCATAGACGAGCAGTACTTC. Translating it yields CASSSDGWGIDEQYF.

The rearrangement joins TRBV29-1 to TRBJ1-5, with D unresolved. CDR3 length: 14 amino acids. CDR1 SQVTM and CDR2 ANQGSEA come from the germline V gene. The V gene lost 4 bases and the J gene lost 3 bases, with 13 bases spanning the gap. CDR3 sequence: CSVGEGRDNQPQHF. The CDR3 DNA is TGCAGCGTTGGAGAAGGCCGGGACAATCAGCCCCAGCATTTT.

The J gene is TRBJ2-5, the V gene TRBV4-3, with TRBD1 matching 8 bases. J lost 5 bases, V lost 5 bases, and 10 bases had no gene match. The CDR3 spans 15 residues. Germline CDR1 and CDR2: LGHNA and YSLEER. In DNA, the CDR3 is TGCGCCAGCAGCAACACCCAGGGGGCGGGGGAGACCCAGTACTTC. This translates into CASSNTQGAGETQYF.

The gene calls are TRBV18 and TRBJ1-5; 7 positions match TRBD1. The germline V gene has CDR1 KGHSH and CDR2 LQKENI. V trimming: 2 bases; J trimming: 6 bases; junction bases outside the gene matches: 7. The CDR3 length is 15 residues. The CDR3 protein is CASSPGQGVVQPQHF. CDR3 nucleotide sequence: TGTGCCAGCTCACCAGGGCAGGGGGTGGTTCAGCCCCAGCATTTT.

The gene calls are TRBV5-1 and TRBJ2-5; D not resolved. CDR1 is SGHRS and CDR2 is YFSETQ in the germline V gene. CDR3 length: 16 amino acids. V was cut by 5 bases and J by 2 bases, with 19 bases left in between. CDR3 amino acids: CASSKTPAGQQETQYF. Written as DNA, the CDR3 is TGCGCCAGCAGTAAAACACCGGCAGGCCAGCAAGAGACCCAGTACTTC.

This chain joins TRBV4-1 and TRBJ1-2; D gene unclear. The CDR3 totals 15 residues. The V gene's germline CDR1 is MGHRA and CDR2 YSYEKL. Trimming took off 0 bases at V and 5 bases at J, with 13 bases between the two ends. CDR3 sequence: CASSQDEGVGYGYTF. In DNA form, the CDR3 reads TGCGCCAGCAGCCAAGATGAAGGAGTTGGGTATGGCTACACCTTC.

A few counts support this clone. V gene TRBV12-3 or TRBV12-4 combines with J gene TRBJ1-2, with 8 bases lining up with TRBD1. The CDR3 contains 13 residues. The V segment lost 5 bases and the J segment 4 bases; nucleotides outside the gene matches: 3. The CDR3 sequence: CASSEQGVYGYTF. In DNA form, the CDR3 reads TGTGCCAGCAGTGAACAGGGGGTCTATGGCTACACCTTC.

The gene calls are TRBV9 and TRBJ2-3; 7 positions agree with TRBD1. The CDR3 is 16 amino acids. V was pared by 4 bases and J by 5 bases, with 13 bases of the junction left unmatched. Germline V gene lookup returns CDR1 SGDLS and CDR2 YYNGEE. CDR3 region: CASSHPRGTEGDTQYF. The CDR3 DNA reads TGTGCCAGCAGCCACCCGAGGGGGACAGAGGGAGATACGCAGTATTTT.

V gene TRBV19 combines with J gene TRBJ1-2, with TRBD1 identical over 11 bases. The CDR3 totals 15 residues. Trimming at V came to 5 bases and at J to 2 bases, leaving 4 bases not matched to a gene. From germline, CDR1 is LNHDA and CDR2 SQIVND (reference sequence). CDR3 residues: CASSFGDRGNYGYTF. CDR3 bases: TGTGCCAGTAGTTTCGGGGACAGGGGGAACTATGGCTACACCTTC.

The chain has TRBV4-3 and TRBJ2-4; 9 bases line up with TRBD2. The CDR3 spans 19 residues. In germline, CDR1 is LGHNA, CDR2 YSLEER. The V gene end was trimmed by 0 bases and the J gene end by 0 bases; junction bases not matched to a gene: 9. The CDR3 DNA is TGCGCCAGCAGCCAAGAGGCTAGCGGGGACAACGTAGCCAAAAACATTCAGTACTTC. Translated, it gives CASSQEASGDNVAKNIQYF.

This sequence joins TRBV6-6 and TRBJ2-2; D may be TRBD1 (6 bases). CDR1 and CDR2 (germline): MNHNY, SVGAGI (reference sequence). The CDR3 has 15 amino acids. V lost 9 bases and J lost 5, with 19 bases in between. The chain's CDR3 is CASKTQSTGTGELFF. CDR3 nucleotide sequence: TGTGCCAGTAAAACCCAAAGCACAGGGACCGGGGAGCTGTTTTTT.

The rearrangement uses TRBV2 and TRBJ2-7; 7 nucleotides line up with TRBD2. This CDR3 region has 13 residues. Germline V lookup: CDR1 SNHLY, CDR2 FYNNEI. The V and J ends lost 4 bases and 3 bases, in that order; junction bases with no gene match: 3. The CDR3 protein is CASSVAGVYEQYF. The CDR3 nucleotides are TGTGCCAGCAGTGTGGCGGGGGTCTACGAGCAGTACTTC.

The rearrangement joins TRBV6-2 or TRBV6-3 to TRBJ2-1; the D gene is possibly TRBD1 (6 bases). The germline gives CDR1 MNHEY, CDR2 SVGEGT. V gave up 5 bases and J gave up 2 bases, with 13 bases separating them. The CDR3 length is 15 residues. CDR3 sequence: CASSLVRDTYNEQFF. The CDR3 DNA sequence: TGTGCCAGCAGTCTCGTTCGGGACACCTACAATGAGCAGTTCTTC.

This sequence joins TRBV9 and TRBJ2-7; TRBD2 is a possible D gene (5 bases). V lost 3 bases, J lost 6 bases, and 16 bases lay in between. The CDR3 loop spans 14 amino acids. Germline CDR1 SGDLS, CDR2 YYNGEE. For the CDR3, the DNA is TGTGCCAGCAGCGCCCGACCCGGGGTTAGCGAGCAGTACTTC. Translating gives CASSARPGVSEQYF.

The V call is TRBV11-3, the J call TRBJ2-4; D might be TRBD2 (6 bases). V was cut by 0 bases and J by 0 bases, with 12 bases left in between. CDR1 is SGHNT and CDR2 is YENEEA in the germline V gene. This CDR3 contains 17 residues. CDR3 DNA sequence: TGTGCCAGCAGCTTAGACGGGAGCAGTCTAGCCAAAAACATTCAGTACTTC. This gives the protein CASSLDGSSLAKNIQYF.

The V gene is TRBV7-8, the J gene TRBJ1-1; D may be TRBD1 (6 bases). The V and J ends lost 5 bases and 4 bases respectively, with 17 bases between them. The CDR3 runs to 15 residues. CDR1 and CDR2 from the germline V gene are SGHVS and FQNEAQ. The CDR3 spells CASSVTPTGSTEAFF. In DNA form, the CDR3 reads TGTGCCAGCAGCGTGACGCCTACAGGGTCCACTGAAGCTTTCTTT.

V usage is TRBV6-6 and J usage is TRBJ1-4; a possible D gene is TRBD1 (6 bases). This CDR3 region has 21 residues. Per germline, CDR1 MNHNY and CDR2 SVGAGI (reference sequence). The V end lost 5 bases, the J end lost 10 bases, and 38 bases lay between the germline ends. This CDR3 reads CASSPDRGMGLLGRMIGKLFF. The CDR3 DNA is TGTGCCAGCAGTCCTGATAGGGGGATGGGGTTGTTAGGGCGTATGATCGGAAAACTGTTTTTT.

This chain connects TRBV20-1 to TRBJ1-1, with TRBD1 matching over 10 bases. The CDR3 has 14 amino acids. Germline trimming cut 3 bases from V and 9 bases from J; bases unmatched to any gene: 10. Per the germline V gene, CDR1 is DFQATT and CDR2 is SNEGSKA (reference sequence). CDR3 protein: CSASGRDRGLKAFF. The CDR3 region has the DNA TGCAGTGCTAGTGGGCGGGACAGGGGCCTCAAAGCTTTCTTT.

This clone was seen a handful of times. The CDR3: CASSLGPTVPYEQYF. CDR3 DNA sequence: TGTGCCAGCAGCTTGGGTCCGACAGTTCCTTACGAGCAGTACTTC. This chain connects TRBV5-6 to TRBJ2-7; possibly TRBD1 for D (5 bases). The CDR3 is made up of 15 amino acids. The V end was cut by 0 bases, the J end by 4 bases, with 14 bases between. Germline-derived CDR1 and CDR2 are SGHDT and YYEEEE.

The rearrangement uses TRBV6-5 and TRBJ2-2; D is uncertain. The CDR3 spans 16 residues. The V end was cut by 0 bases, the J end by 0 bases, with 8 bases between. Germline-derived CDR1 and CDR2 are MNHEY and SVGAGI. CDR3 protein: CASSYSIQTNTGELFF. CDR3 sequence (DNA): TGTGCCAGCAGTTACTCGATTCAGACGAACACCGGGGAGCTGTTTTTT.

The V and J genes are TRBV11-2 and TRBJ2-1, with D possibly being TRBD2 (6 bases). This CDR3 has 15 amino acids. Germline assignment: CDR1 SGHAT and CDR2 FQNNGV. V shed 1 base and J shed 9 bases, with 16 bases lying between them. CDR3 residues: CASSLGGGVPGEQFF. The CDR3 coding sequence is TGTGCCAGCAGCTTAGGCGGCGGGGTACCGGGTGAGCAGTTCTTC.

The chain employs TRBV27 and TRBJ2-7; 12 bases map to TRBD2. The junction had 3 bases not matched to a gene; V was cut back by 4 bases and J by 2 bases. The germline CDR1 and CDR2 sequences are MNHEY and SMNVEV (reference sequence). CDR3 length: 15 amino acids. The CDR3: CASSSGLAGTYEQYF. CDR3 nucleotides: TGTGCCAGCAGTTCCGGACTAGCGGGGACCTACGAGCAGTACTTC.

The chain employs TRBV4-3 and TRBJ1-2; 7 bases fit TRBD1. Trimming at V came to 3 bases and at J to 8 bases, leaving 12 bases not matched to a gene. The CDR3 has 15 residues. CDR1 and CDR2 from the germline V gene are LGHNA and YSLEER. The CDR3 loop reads CASSHPGQAWSGYTF. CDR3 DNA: TGCGCCAGCAGCCACCCCGGACAGGCCTGGTCGGGCTACACCTTC.

The CDR3 region is CASSQDPAGSREKLFF. The CDR3 region has the DNA TGCGCCAGCAGCCAAGATCCCGCAGGCTCTCGGGAAAAACTGTTTTTT. The J gene is TRBJ1-4, the V gene TRBV4-3; D gene unclear. Trimming stripped 0 bases from V and 8 bases from J, with 16 bases between. The CDR3 covers 16 residues. Germline V gene data show CDR1 as LGHNA and CDR2 as YSLEER.

The CDR3 protein is CATSGSSLGDTEAFF. Here the CDR3 DNA reads TGTGCCACCAGTGGGAGCTCCCTAGGGGACACTGAAGCTTTCTTT. The rearrangement uses TRBV24-1 and TRBJ1-1; D perhaps matches TRBD1 (5 bases). Deletions cut 5 bases from V and 3 bases from J, with 15 bases between. Germline V gene lookup returns CDR1 KGHDR and CDR2 SFDVKD. This CDR3 is 15 amino acids long.

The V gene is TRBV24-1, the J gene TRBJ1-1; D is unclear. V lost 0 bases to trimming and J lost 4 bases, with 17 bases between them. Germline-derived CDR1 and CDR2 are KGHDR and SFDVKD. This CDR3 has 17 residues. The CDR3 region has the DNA TGTGCCACCAGTGATTTGCTGTCGTTGGAGGAGATCACTGAAGCTTTCTTT. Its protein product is CATSDLLSLEEITEAFF.

The CDR3 loop reads CASSRRQGAFYEQYF. CDR3 DNA sequence: TGTGCCAGCAGCAGAAGACAGGGGGCCTTCTACGAGCAGTACTTC. V is TRBV6-5 and J is TRBJ2-7; 10 bases are shared with TRBD1. The length of the CDR3 is 15 residues. V was clipped by 6 bases and J by 3 bases; unmatched bases: 8. Germline values: CDR1 MNHEY, CDR2 SVGAGI.

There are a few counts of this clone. DNA of the CDR3: TGTGCCAGCAGCCCCCCGACCGGGACAGGGGCTGAAAAACTGTTTTTT. Its protein product is CASSPPTGTGAEKLFF. This chain uses TRBV11-3 with TRBJ1-4, with 10 nucleotides matching TRBD1. Germline loops: CDR1 SGHNT, CDR2 YENEEA. The CDR3 has 16 residues. The V and J ends lost 5 bases and 7 bases, in that order; junction bases with no gene match: 10.

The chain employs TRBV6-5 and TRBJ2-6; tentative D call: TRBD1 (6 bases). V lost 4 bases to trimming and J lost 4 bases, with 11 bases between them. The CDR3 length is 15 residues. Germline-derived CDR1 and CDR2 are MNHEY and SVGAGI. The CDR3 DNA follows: TGTGCCAGCAGTTCTGGGGGCGCGGGGGCCAACGTCCTGACTTTC. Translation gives CASSSGGAGANVLTF.

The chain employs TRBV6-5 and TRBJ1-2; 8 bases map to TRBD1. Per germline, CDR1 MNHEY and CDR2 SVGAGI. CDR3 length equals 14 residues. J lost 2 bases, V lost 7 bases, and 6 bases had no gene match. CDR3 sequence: CASNSGQENYGYTF. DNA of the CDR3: TGTGCCAGCAACTCGGGACAGGAGAACTATGGCTACACCTTC.

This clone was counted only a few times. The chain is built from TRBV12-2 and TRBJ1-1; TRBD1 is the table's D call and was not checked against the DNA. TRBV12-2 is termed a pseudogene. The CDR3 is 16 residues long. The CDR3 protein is CASRLDRDRDNTEAFF. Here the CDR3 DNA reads TGTGCAAGTCGCTTGGATCGGGACAGGGATAACACTGAAGCTTTCTTT.

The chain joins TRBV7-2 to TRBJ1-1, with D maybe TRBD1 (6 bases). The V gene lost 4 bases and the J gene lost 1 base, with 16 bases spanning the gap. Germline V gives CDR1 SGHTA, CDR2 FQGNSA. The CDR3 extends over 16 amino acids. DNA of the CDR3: TGTGCCAGCAGCTCGGTCGGGACAAAGACGAACACTGAAGCTTTCTTT. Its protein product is CASSSVGTKTNTEAFF.